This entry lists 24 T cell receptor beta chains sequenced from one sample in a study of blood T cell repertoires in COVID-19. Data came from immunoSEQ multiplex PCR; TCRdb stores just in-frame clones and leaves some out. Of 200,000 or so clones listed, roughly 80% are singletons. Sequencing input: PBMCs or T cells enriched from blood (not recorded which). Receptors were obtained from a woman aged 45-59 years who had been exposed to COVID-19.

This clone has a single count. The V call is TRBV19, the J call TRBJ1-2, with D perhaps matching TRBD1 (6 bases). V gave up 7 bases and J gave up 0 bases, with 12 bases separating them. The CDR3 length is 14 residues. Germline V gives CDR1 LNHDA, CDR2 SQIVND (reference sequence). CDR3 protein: CASTRTATNYGYTF. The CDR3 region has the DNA TGTGCCAGTACTCGGACAGCCACTAACTATGGCTACACCTTC.

The CDR3 reads CASSLGRLAGPSTEAFF. DNA for the CDR3: TGTGCCAGCAGCTTAGGCCGTTTAGCGGGGCCCAGCACTGAAGCTTTCTTT. The chain is built from TRBV7-9 and TRBJ1-1; a possible D gene is TRBD1 (5 bases). The V end was cut by 1 base, the J end by 4 bases, with 19 bases between. The CDR3 is made up of 17 amino acids. Germline V gives CDR1 SEHNR, CDR2 FQNEAQ (reference sequence).

DNA of the CDR3: TGTGCCAGCAGTCCCTCGCTGGGGCGTGAGACCCAGTACTTC. Protein: CASSPSLGRETQYF. This chain joins TRBV28 and TRBJ2-5, with D maybe TRBD1 (5 bases). Germline-derived CDR1 and CDR2 are MDHEN and SYDVKM. The CDR3 spans 14 residues. Trimming left V 5 bases short and J 5 bases short, with 15 bases between.

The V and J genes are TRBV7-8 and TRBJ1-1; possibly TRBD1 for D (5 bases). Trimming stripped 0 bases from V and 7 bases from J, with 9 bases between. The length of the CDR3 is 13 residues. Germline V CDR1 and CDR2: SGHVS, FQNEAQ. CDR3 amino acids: CASSLATRGEAFF. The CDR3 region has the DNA TGTGCCAGCAGCTTAGCGACAAGGGGTGAAGCTTTCTTT.

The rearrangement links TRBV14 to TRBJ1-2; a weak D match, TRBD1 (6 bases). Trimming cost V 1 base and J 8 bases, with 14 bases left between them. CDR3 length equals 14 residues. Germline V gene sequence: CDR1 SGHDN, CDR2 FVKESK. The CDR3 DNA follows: TGTGCCAGCAGCCAAGCTAGGACAGACGGCGGCTACACCTTC. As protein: CASSQARTDGGYTF.

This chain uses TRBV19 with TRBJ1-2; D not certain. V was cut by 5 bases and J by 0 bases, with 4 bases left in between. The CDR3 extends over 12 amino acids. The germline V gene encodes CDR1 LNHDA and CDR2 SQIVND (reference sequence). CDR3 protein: CASSSTNYGYTF. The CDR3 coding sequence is TGTGCCAGTAGTTCAACTAACTATGGCTACACCTTC.

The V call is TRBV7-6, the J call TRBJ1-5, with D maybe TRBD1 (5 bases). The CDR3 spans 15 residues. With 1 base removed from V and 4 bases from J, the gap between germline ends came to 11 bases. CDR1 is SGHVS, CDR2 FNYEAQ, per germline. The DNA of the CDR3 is TGTGCCAGCAGCTTAGGAACAGGACCTAATCAGCCCCAGCATTTT. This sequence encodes CASSLGTGPNQPQHF.

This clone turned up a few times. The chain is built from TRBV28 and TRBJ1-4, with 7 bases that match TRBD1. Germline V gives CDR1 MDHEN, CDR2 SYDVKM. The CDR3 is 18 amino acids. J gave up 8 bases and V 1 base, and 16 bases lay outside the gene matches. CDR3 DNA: TGTGCCAGCAGTTTATCTATGCCAGGGGGTATTTTACGGGAAAAACTGTTTTTT. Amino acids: CASSLSMPGGILREKLFF.

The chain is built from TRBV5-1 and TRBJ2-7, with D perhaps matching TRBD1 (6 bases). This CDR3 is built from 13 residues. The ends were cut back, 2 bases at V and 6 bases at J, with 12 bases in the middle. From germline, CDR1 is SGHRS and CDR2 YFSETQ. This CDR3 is CASSLTTGSEQYF. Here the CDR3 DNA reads TGCGCCAGCAGCTTAACCACAGGGTCCGAGCAGTACTTC.

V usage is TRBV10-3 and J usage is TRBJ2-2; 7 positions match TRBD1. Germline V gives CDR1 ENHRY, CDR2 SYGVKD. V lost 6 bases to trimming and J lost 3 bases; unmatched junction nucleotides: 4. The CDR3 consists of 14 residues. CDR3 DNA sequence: TGTGCCATCAGGCCGGGGACAGACACCGGGGAGCTGTTTTTT. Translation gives CAIRPGTDTGELFF.

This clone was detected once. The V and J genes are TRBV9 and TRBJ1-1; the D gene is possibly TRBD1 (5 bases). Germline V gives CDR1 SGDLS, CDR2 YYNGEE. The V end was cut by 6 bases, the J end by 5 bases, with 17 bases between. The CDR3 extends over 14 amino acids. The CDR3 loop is CASMAVLGGTEAFF. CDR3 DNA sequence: TGTGCCAGCATGGCTGTTTTGGGGGGGACTGAAGCTTTCTTT.

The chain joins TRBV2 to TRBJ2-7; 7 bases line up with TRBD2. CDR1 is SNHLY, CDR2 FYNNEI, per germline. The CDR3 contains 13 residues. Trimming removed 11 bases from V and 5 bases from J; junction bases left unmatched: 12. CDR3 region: CAAQEGRAHEQYF. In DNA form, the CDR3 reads TGTGCCGCTCAGGAGGGGAGGGCCCACGAGCAGTACTTC.

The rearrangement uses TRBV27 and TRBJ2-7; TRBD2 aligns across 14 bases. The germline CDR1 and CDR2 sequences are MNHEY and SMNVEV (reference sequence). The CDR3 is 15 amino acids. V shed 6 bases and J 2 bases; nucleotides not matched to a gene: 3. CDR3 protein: CASSLGLAGAYEQYF. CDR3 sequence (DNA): TGTGCCAGCAGCCTGGGACTAGCGGGAGCCTACGAGCAGTACTTC.

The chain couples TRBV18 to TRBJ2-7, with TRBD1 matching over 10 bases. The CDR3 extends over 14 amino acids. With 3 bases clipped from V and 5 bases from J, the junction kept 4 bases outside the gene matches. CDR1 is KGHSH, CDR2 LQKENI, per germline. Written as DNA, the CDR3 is TGTGCCAGCTCACCGGACAGGGGGATGAACGAGCAGTACTTC. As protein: CASSPDRGMNEQYF.

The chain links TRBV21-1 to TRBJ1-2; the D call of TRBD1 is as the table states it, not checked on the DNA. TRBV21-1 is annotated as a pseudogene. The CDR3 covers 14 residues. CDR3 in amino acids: CASSLAGTGKGYTF. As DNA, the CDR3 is TGTGCCAGCAGCTTGGCCGGGACAGGGAAGGGCTACACCTTC.

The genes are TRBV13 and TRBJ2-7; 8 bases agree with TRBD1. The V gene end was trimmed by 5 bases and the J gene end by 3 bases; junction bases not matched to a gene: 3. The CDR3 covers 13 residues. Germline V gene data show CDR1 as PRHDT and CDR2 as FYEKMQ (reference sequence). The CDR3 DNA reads TGTGCCAGCAGCCAGGGGACAGGCTACGAGCAGTACTTC. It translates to CASSQGTGYEQYF.

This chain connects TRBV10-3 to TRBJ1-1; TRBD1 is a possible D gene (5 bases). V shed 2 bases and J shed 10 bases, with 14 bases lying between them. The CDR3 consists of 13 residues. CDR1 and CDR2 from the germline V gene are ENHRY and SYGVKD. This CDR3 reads CAISEGVPGGAFF. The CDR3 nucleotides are TGTGCCATCAGTGAGGGGGTTCCGGGGGGAGCTTTCTTT.

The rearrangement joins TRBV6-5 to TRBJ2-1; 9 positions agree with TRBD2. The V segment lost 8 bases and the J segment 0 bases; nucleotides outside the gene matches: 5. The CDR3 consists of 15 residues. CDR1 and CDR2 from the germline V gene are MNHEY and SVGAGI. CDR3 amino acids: CASQRGVSSYNEQFF. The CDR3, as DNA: TGTGCCAGCCAGCGGGGGGTTTCCTCCTACAATGAGCAGTTCTTC.

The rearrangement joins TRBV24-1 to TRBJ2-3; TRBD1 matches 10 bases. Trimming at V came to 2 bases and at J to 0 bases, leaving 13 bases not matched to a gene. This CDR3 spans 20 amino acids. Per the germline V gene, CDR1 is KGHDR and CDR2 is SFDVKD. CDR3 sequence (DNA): TGTGCCACCAGTGATTATGGGACAGGGGAAGGGGCCCCTAGCACAGATACGCAGTATTTT. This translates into CATSDYGTGEGAPSTDTQYF.

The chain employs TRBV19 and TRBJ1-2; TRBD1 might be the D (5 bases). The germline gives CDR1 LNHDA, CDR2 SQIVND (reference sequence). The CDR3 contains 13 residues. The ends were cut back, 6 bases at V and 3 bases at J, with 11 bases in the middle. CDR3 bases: TGTGCCAGTAGCCCTCAGGGCCACTATGGCTACACCTTC. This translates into CASSPQGHYGYTF.

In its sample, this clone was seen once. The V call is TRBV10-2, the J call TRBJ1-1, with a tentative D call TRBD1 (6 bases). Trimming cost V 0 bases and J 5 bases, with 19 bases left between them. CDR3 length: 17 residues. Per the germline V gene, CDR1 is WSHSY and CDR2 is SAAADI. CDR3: CASSESDSRRMATEAFF. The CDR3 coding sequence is TGCGCCAGCAGTGAGTCGGACAGCAGGCGAATGGCGACTGAAGCTTTCTTT.

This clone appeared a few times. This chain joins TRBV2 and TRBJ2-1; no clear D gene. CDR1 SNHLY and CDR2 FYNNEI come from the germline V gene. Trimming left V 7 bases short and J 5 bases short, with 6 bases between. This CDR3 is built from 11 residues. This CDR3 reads CASNPDNEQFF. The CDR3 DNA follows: TGTGCCAGCAACCCAGACAATGAGCAGTTCTTC.

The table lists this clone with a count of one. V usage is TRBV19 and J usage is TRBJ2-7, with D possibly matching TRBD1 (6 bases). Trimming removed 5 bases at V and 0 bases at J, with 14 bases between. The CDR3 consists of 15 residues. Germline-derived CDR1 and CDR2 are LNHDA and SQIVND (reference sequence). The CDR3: CASSSGTRASYEQYF. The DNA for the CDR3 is TGTGCCAGTAGTTCGGGGACACGAGCCTCCTACGAGCAGTACTTC.

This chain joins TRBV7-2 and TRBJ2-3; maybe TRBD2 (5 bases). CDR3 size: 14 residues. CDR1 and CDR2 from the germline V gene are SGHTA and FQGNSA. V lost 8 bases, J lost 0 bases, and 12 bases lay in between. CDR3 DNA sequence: TGTGCCAGCGGAGCCGGGGTTAGCACAGATACGCAGTATTTT. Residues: CASGAGVSTDTQYF.